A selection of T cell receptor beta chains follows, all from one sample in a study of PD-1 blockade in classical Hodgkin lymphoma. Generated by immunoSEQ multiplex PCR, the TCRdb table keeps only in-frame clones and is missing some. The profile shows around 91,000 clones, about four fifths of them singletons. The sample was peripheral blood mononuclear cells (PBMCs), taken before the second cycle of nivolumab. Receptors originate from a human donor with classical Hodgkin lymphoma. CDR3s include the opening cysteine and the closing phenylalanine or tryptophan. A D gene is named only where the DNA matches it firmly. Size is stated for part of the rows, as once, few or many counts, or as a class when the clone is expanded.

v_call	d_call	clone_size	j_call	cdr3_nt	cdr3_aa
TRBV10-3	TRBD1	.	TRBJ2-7	TGTGCCATCGCCGCCGGGACAGGGATCTACGAGCAGTACTTC	CAIAAGTGIYEQYF
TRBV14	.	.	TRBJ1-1	TGTGCCAGCAGCCAAGATTACGGACTTGCTGAAGCTTTCTTT	CASSQDYGLAEAFF
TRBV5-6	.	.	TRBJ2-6	TGTGCCAGCAGCTTATACCAGAGACTGAGCTCTGGGGCCAACGTCCTGACTTTC	CASSLYQRLSSGANVLTF
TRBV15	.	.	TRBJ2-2	TGTGCCACCAGCTTAAACAGGGTTATTAACACCGGGGAGCTGTTTTTT	CATSLNRVINTGELFF
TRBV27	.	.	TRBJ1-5	TGTGCCAGCAGTTTTTATTCGGGTGGCAATCAGCCCCAGCATTTT	CASSFYSGGNQPQHF
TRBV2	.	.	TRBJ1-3	TGTGCCAGCAGTACTGAGTCCGGAAACACCATATATTTT	CASSTESGNTIYF
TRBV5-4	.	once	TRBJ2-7	TGTGCCAGCAGCGTGCCGGGACAAGCCTACGAGCAGTACTTC	CASSVPGQAYEQYF
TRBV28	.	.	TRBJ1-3	TGTGCCAGCTCCTCACCACGAGGGGGCTCTGGAAACACCATATATTTT	CASSSPRGGSGNTIYF
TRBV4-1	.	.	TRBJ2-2	TGCGCCAGCAGCCTCCCCTCCGGACAGCCCACCGGGGAGCTGTTTTTT	CASSLPSGQPTGELFF
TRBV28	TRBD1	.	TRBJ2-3	TGTGCCAGCAACCCGGACAGGGTGGGAACAGATACGCAGTATTTT	CASNPDRVGTDTQYF
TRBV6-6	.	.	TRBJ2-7	TGTGCCAGCAGTTACCCGAACGGGGGGACACGATACGAGCAGTACTTC	CASSYPNGGTRYEQYF
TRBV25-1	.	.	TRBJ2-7	TGTGCCAGCAGTGAATATGGCTCGACCTACGAGCAGTACTTC	CASSEYGSTYEQYF
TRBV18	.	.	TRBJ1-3	TGTGCCAGCTCACCACCCGGGACAAGTAGAAACACCATATATTTT	CASSPPGTSRNTIYF
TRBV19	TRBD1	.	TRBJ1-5	TGTGCCAGTAGCACGACAGGGATGAGCAATCAGCCCCAGCATTTT	CASSTTGMSNQPQHF
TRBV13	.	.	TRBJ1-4	TGTGCCAGCAGACCAGGGGTCGGAAAGGTTAATGAAAAACTGTTTTTT	CASRPGVGKVNEKLFF
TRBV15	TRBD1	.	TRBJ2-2	TGTGCCACCAGCAGAGTTGACAGGGAGTCCGGGGAGCTGTTTTTT	CATSRVDRESGELFF
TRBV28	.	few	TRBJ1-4	TGTGCCAGCAGTTTTAGAGGGACTAAACTGTTTTTT	CASSFRGTKLFF
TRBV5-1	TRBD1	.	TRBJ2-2	TGCGCCAGCAGCGGTCGACAGGGTCTTACCGGGGAGCTGTTTTTT	CASSGRQGLTGELFF
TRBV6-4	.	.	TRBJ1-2	TGTGCCAGCAGTGATGTCTCAGGGGCCCTAGGAGGCTACACCTTC	CASSDVSGALGGYTF
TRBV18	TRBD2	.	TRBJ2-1	TGTGCCAGCTCACCACCCACGACCGGGGGGAATGAGCAGTTCTTC	CASSPPTTGGNEQFF